Given below is one T cell receptor (beta chain) in context. Its antigen is unidentified. This sample is part of a study of PD-1 blockade in classical Hodgkin lymphoma. Study-wide context: Each patient was given nivolumab 3 mg/kg through a vein every 2 weeks. Whole-study findings and limits: Patients starting nivolumab under 1 year after ASCT were excluded. Reports described newly diagnosed patients as having lower baseline TCR diversity than healthy donors. CD4+ TCR diversity, unlike CD8+, climbed significantly by C4D1.

Only in-frame clones appear in the TCRdb table, and some are missing; sequencing was by immunoSEQ multiplex PCR. Here the sample spans about 24,000 clones, more than 75% being singletons. The CDR3 totals 14 residues. V shed 7 bases and J shed 4 bases, with 15 bases lying between them. Germline loops: CDR1 SNHLY, CDR2 FYNNEI. Stated time point: cycle 4 day 1 (C4D1), after more than five weeks of nivolumab. All trial patients relapsed after autologous stem cell transplantation. The TCR sequence derives from a human donor with classical Hodgkin lymphoma. The chain joins TRBV2 to TRBJ2-3; no clear D gene. The specimen was peripheral blood mononuclear cells (PBMCs), collected before the fourth cycle of nivolumab. The CDR3 DNA sequence: TGTGCCAGCAACCTTCTAGGTTTCTCAGATACGCAGTATTTT. This translates into CASNLLGFSDTQYF.